This T cell receptor (beta chain) comes out of a study of cytomegalovirus exposure and HLA in healthy donors. Whole-study findings and limits: Associated with HLA alleles at 0.05 false discovery rate in a later analysis were 15,000 to 20,000 TCR beta sequences.

Note on this clone: Its antigen is as yet unknown.

Primers included in the PCR were 60 Vbeta and 13 Jbeta primers. Generated by immunoSEQ multiplex PCR, the TCRdb table keeps only in-frame clones and is missing some. The sample lists about 170,000 clones, around four fifths seen once, with approximately 1.5% in the top ten. Deletions cut 5 bases from V and 4 bases from J, with 3 bases between. Germline V lookup: CDR1 SGHVS, CDR2 FQNEAQ. CDR3 size: 11 residues. The V and J genes are TRBV7-8 and TRBJ1-3; no firm D call. This sequence originates from a woman aged 30 to 39 in good health and CMV-seropositive. Specimen: PBMCs. The CDR3 DNA reads as TGTGCCAGCAGCGGCGGAAACACCATATATTTT. Residues: CASSGGNTIYF.